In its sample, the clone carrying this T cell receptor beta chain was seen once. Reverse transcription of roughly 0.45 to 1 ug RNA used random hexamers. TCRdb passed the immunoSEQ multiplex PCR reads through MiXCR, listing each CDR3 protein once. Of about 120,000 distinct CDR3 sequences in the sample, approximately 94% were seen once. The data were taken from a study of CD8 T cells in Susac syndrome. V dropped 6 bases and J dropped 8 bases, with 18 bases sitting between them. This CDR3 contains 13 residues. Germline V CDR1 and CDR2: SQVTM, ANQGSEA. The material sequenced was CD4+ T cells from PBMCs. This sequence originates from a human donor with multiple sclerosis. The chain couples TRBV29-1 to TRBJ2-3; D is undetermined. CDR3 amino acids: CSVAVTEVGTQYF. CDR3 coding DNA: TGCAGCGTCGCGGTGACCGAGGTTGGTACGCAGTATTTT.